This TCR beta chain was recorded in a study of T-cell reconstitution after alpha-beta-depleted transplantation in children. The CDR3 extends over 20 amino acids. V lost 0 bases to trimming and J lost 2 bases; unmatched junction nucleotides: 15. CDR1 and CDR2 (germline): LGHNA, YSLEER. A TCRbeta library incorporating unique molecular identifiers was prepared. MiXCR was run by TCRdb on the PCR reads, yielding one entry per CDR3 protein. The sample consists of over 85,000 distinct CDR3 sequences, about 7.5% of them appearing once. In its sample, this clonotype was seen many times. The antigen is undetermined. Study outcomes and limitations: Hyperexpanded clones declined; after one year, newly produced T cells mostly supplied diversity. The study reportedly traced alpha-beta T cells about two months after transplant to several hundred expanded graft clones. Surviving thymic progenitors and recipient T cells were the source of high TCRbeta diversity at day 60 in some patients.

The chain carries TRBV4-3 and TRBJ2-3; 9 bases map to TRBD2. The source of this sequence is a boy aged 2-9 years with acute lymphoblastic leukemia, due to receive a stem cell transplant. The sequencing used PBMCs, collected before TCRalphabeta/CD19-depleted stem cell transplant. The chain's CDR3 is CASSQEITEMSGGTTDTQYF. CDR3 bases: TGCGCCAGCAGCCAAGAAATAACGGAGATGAGCGGGGGGACCACAGATACGCAGTATTTT.